These T cell receptor beta chains were read from a single sample in a study of blood T cell repertoires in COVID-19. Only in-frame clones appear in the TCRdb table, and some are missing; sequencing was by immunoSEQ multiplex PCR. This table holds about 76,000 clones, roughly 90% found once. Specimen: peripheral blood. The receptor source for this set is a human donor in a cohort sampled during active COVID-19. CDR3s include the opening cysteine and the closing phenylalanine or tryptophan. The order of the fields is V gene, D gene, CDR3 length, J gene, clone size, CDR3 DNA, CDR3 protein. The D gene is left open where the match is weak. Size is stated for part of the rows, as once, few or many counts, or as a class when the clone is expanded.

V gene: TRBV12-5
D gene: TRBD2
CDR3 length: 17
J gene: TRBJ2-2
clone size: few
CDR3 DNA: TGTGCTAGTGGTTTGTCCCGGACTAGCGGGAACACCGGGGAGCTGTTTTTT
CDR3 protein: CASGLSRTSGNTGELFF

V gene: TRBV7-8
D gene: .
CDR3 length: 14
J gene: TRBJ2-3
clone size: .
CDR3 DNA: TGTGCCAGCAGCTTATGGGACAACACAGATACGCAGTATTTT
CDR3 protein: CASSLWDNTDTQYF

V gene: TRBV2
D gene: TRBD1
CDR3 length: 15
J gene: TRBJ1-3
clone size: .
CDR3 DNA: TGTGCCAGCATATCGGGGGGACAGGGAGGAAACACCATATATTTT
CDR3 protein: CASISGGQGGNTIYF

V gene: TRBV7-9
D gene: .
CDR3 length: 13
J gene: TRBJ1-1
clone size: .
CDR3 DNA: TGTGCCAGCAGCTTTCCCGGGGTTACGGCGGCTTTCTTT
CDR3 protein: CASSFPGVTAAFF

V gene: TRBV28
D gene: TRBD1
CDR3 length: 14
J gene: TRBJ2-1
clone size: once
CDR3 DNA: TGTGCCAGCCGGACAGGGGGCGCCTACAATGAGCAGTTCTTC
CDR3 protein: CASRTGGAYNEQFF

V gene: TRBV29-1
D gene: .
CDR3 length: 12
J gene: TRBJ1-2
clone size: once
CDR3 DNA: TGCAGCGCCTCCCAGGGGCTTTCGGTTATTATCTTC
CDR3 protein: CSASQGLSVIIF

V gene: TRBV18
D gene: .
CDR3 length: 12
J gene: TRBJ1-1
clone size: .
CDR3 DNA: TGTGCCAGCTCACCGGAGAGAGACGAAGCTTTCTTT
CDR3 protein: CASSPERDEAFF

V gene: TRBV5-1
D gene: TRBD1
CDR3 length: 15
J gene: TRBJ1-1
clone size: few
CDR3 DNA: TGCGCCAGCAAAGGGGGCGCAGGGGGCGTCACTGAAGCTTTCTTT
CDR3 protein: CASKGGAGGVTEAFF

V gene: TRBV20-1
D gene: .
CDR3 length: 11
J gene: TRBJ2-3
clone size: .
CDR3 DNA: TGCAGGGGGGGAGCCACAGATACGCAGTATTTT
CDR3 protein: CRGGATDTQYF

V gene: TRBV5-1
D gene: .
CDR3 length: 15
J gene: TRBJ2-3
clone size: .
CDR3 DNA: TGCGCCAGCAGCGATACAGGGATTGGTACAGATACGCAGTATTTT
CDR3 protein: CASSDTGIGTDTQYF

V gene: TRBV5-6
D gene: .
CDR3 length: 14
J gene: TRBJ1-5
clone size: .
CDR3 DNA: TGTGCCAGCAGCCCTGGGACATCGAATCAGCCCCAGCATTTT
CDR3 protein: CASSPGTSNQPQHF

V gene: TRBV7-9
D gene: TRBD2
CDR3 length: 15
J gene: TRBJ2-1
clone size: few
CDR3 DNA: TGTGCCAGCAGCTTAGACGGGACTAGTGAGGGGGAGCAGTTCTTC
CDR3 protein: CASSLDGTSEGEQFF

V gene: TRBV5-1
D gene: TRBD2
CDR3 length: 14
J gene: TRBJ2-1
clone size: .
CDR3 DNA: TGCGCCAGCAGCTCCCAGCGGGGGGTGGAAGGGCAGTTCTTC
CDR3 protein: CASSSQRGVEGQFF

V gene: TRBV5-1
D gene: TRBD1
CDR3 length: 17
J gene: TRBJ1-5
clone size: .
CDR3 DNA: TGCGCCAGCAGCTCTTCTTCCGGGACAGGGGTCAGGCAGCCCCAGCATTTT
CDR3 protein: CASSSSSGTGVRQPQHF

V gene: TRBV4-1
D gene: .
CDR3 length: 17
J gene: TRBJ1-1
clone size: .
CDR3 DNA: TGCGCCAGCAGCCAAGAAGGGGGTCTTTGGAGGAACACTGAAGCTTTCTTT
CDR3 protein: CASSQEGGLWRNTEAFF

V gene: TRBV19
D gene: .
CDR3 length: 15
J gene: TRBJ1-2
clone size: .
CDR3 DNA: TGTGCCAGTAGTATCTTCGTCCGGGAGTTGGATGGCTACACCTTC
CDR3 protein: CASSIFVRELDGYTF

V gene: TRBV9
D gene: TRBD2
CDR3 length: 13
J gene: TRBJ2-7
clone size: .
CDR3 DNA: TGTGCCAGCGGGCGGGGGGCGCCGGACGAGCAGTACTTC
CDR3 protein: CASGRGAPDEQYF

V gene: TRBV5-4
D gene: TRBD2
CDR3 length: 15
J gene: TRBJ2-3
clone size: few
CDR3 DNA: TGTGCCAGCAGCTTGAAGGCAGGCGGGGGAGATACGCAGTATTTT
CDR3 protein: CASSLKAGGGDTQYF

V gene: TRBV6-5
D gene: TRBD1
CDR3 length: 15
J gene: TRBJ1-4
clone size: .
CDR3 DNA: TGTGCCAGCAGTTGCCCCCGACAGGGTAATGAAAAACTGTTTTTT
CDR3 protein: CASSCPRQGNEKLFF